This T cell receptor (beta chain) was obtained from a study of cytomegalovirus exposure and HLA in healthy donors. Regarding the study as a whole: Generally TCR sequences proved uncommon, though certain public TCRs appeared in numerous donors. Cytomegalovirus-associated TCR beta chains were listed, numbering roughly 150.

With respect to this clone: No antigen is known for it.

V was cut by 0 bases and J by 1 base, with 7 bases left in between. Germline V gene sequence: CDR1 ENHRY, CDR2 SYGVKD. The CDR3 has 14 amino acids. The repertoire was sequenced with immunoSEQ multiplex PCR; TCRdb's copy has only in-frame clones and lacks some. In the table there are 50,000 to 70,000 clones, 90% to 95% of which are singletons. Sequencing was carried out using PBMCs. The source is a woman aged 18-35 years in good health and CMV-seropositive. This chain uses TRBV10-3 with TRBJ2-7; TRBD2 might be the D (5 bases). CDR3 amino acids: CAISESRGSYEQYF. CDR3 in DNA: TGTGCCATCAGTGAGTCTCGGGGTTCCTACGAGCAGTACTTC.